The clone carrying this TCR beta chain came up many times. Its cognate antigen is unknown. The record originates from a study of neurological immune-mediated disorders. Notes on the study in general: Private repertoires in all groups were suggested, as expanded clones shared no CDR3 amino acid sequences across subjects. When grouped phylogenetically, the repertoires of 18 of the 34 multiple sclerosis patients fell together in one related-CDR3 cluster, which is a possible signature.

Preparation of the unsorted libraries drew on 2 million PBMCs stored at -80 C. The authors made cDNA by 5'RACE with 10-nucleotide random UMIs. TCRdb reprocessed the 5' RACE reads via MiXCR and lists one record per CDR3 protein. The table has over 45,000 distinct CDR3 sequences, around 3.5% seen once. The CDR3 consists of 15 residues. V trimming: 6 bases; J trimming: 2 bases; junction bases outside the gene matches: 6. Germline lookup yields CDR1 MDHEN and CDR2 SYDVKM. The sequenced sample was PBMCs. The rearrangement links TRBV28 to TRBJ2-3, with 9 bases aligning to TRBD1. This clonotype was sampled from a man aged 35 to 55 with multiple sclerosis. The CDR3 sequence: CASRVQGADTDTQYF. The CDR3 coding sequence is TGTGCCAGCAGGGTACAGGGGGCCGACACAGATACGCAGTATTTT.